This T cell receptor (beta chain) was captured by sequencing in a study of T cells in localized non-small cell lung cancer. Whole-study findings and limits: Maximal T cell clonality occurred in uninvolved adjacent lung, with tumor ranking below it. The study linked higher blood T cell density to longer overall survival.

This CDR3 spans 13 amino acids. Trimming removed 3 bases from V and 4 bases from J, with 7 bases in between. In each case, adjacent lung free of atypia was taken at least 2 cm from the tumor margin. Assay used: immunoSEQ multiplex PCR; TCRdb lists only in-frame clones, some missing. The sample holds about 1,000 clones; under 25% are singletons and the top ten take 14%. A remark on this clone: What it recognizes is unknown.

V usage is TRBV23-1 and J usage is TRBJ1-3, with unresolved D. TRBV23-1 carries the ORF label, with uncertain function. Sample: normal lung tissue next to the tumor, taken before any cancer treatment. This sequence originates from a woman aged 40-69 years with stage I lung adenocarcinoma. CDR3 DNA: TGCGCCAGCAGTCAGGTAGGCGGAAACACCATATATTTT. The encoded protein is CASSQVGGNTIYF.